These 20 T cell receptor beta chains came from one sample sequenced in a study of blood T cell repertoires in COVID-19. Data came from immunoSEQ multiplex PCR; TCRdb stores just in-frame clones and leaves some out. Of about 33,000 clones listed, approximately 86% are singletons. Sequencing input: peripheral blood. Receptor source: a woman of 80 years or more with active or convalescent COVID-19.

V and J are TRBV5-4 and TRBJ2-2; 8 bases map to TRBD2. With V trimmed by 2 bases and J by 4 bases, 4 bases remained unmatched. The CDR3 contains 15 residues. Germline CDR1 SGHNT, CDR2 YYREEE (reference sequence). This CDR3 reads CASSFTSGGTGELFF. In DNA form, the CDR3 reads TGTGCCAGCAGCTTTACTAGCGGCGGCACCGGGGAGCTGTTTTTT.

The chain carries TRBV11-2 and TRBJ1-6, with D unresolved. CDR1 and CDR2 (germline): SGHAT, FQNNGV. V was trimmed by 1 base and J by 7 bases, leaving 5 bases between them. This CDR3 has 13 amino acids. The CDR3 DNA sequence: TGTGCCAGCAGCTTAGGACAAAATTCACCCCTCCACTTT. The encoded protein is CASSLGQNSPLHF.

The chain is built from TRBV3-1 (or the pseudogene TRBV3-2) and TRBJ2-1; D gene unclear. Germline loops: CDR1 LGHDT, CDR2 YNNKEL (reference sequence). The CDR3 totals 14 residues. V was pared by 4 bases and J by 5 bases, with 12 bases between. CDR3 loop: CASSLAPQNNEQFF. CDR3 coding DNA: TGTGCCAGCAGCCTGGCCCCACAAAACAATGAGCAGTTCTTC.

The J gene is TRBJ2-1, the V gene TRBV5-1; 12 nucleotides agree with TRBD2. The junction had 4 bases not matched to a gene; V was cut back by 4 bases and J by 2 bases. Per germline, CDR1 SGHRS and CDR2 YFSETQ. This CDR3 spans 16 amino acids. CDR3 coding DNA: TGCGCCAGCAGCCTGACTAGCGGGGGCACCTACAATGAGCAGTTCTTC. It translates to CASSLTSGGTYNEQFF.

V is TRBV11-2 and J is TRBJ2-1; TRBD2 matches 13 bases. V lost 3 bases to trimming and J lost 8 bases; unmatched junction nucleotides: 10. CDR1 and CDR2 from the germline V gene are SGHAT and FQNNGV. There are 17 residues in the CDR3. CDR3 region: CASSFPLAGGPWDEQFF. The CDR3 nucleotides are TGTGCCAGCAGCTTCCCACTAGCGGGGGGGCCCTGGGATGAGCAGTTCTTC.

In its sample, this clone is medium-sized. The V call is TRBV28, the J call TRBJ2-1, with 7 bases identical to TRBD1. This CDR3 has 16 residues. Trimming cost V 4 bases and J 4 bases; bases outside gene matches: 10. Germline CDR1 reads MDHEN; CDR2 reads SYDVKM. The CDR3, as DNA: TGTGCCAGCAGTTCCCGGCGGACAGGACTTTACAATGAGCAGTTCTTC. Translation gives CASSSRRTGLYNEQFF.

The gene calls are TRBV19 and TRBJ1-1; TRBD1 might be the D (6 bases). Germline values: CDR1 LNHDA, CDR2 SQIVND (reference sequence). The germline V and J ends were trimmed by 8 bases and 4 bases, with 20 bases remaining between them. This CDR3 is built from 15 residues. CDR3 nucleotide sequence: TGTGCCAGTTTCGTGGGGGCGGCTCCTTCCACTGAAGCTTTCTTT. Translating gives CASFVGAAPSTEAFF.

The CDR3 protein is CASTSTPTGQGIDTQYF. The CDR3 DNA reads as TGTGCCAGCACCTCGACTCCTACGGGACAGGGCATAGATACGCAGTATTTT. J is TRBJ2-3 and V is TRBV5-5, with 9 bases that match TRBD1. The V and J ends lost 6 bases and 5 bases, in that order; junction bases with no gene match: 16. The germline V gene encodes CDR1 SGHKS and CDR2 YYEKEE (reference sequence). The CDR3 contains 17 residues.

This chain uses TRBV6-1 with TRBJ2-4, with D possibly TRBD1 on 6 matching bases. This CDR3 comprises 16 residues. V was cut by 2 bases and J by 0 bases, with 11 bases left in between. In germline, CDR1 is MNHNS, CDR2 SASEGT. The CDR3: CASSERGQLAKNIQYF. CDR3 nucleotides: TGTGCCAGCAGTGAACGCGGACAGCTAGCCAAAAACATTCAGTACTTC.

J is TRBJ1-2 and V is TRBV20-1; D ambiguous. The germline CDR1 and CDR2 sequences are DFQATT and SNEGSKA (reference sequence). V lost 3 bases, J lost 7 bases, and 9 bases lay in between. The CDR3 extends over 11 amino acids. The CDR3 nucleotides read TGCAGTGCTAGGAGGGTTCTTGGCTACACCTTC. Encoded protein: CSARRVLGYTF.

The CDR3, as DNA: TGTGCCAGCAGCTTAGCGCTTACAACGAACACCGGGGAGCTGTTTTTT. Its translation: CASSLALTTNTGELFF. The rearrangement links TRBV7-6 to TRBJ2-2; D gene ambiguous. V lost 0 bases to trimming and J lost 0 bases, with 8 bases between them. Germline CDR1 is SGHVS and CDR2 is FNYEAQ. There are 16 residues in the CDR3.

This chain connects TRBV11-3 to TRBJ1-1; tentatively, D is TRBD1 (5 bases). The CDR3 is 14 amino acids. Germline loops: CDR1 SGHNT, CDR2 YENEEA. Trimming took off 5 bases at V and 1 base at J, with 11 bases between the two ends. In nucleotides, the CDR3 is TGTGCCAGCAGCCCAGGGCCGTCGAACACTGAAGCTTTCTTT. It encodes CASSPGPSNTEAFF. Drawing the rest from reference TRBV11-3 and TRBJ1-1, the complete variable domain is EAGVVQSPRYKIIEKKQPVAFWCNPISGHNTLYWYLQNLGQGPELLIRYENEEAVDDSQLPKDRFSAERLKGVDSTLKIQPAELGDSAVYLCASSPGPSNTEAFFGQGTRLTVV.

This rearrangement joins TRBV12-5 to TRBJ2-7; 7 nucleotides agree with TRBD1. The CDR3 consists of 16 residues. Germline V lookup: CDR1 LGHNT, CDR2 FRNRAP. V trimming: 2 bases; J trimming: 3 bases; junction bases outside the gene matches: 10. The CDR3 DNA reads TGTGCTAGTGGTTTGATGCTTCCGGGACAGAGCTACGAGCAGTACTTC. It translates to CASGLMLPGQSYEQYF. Looking up the rest from reference TRBV12-5 and TRBJ2-7 gives the full variable domain: DARVTQTPRHKVTEMGQEVTMRCQPILGHNTVFWYRQTMMQGLELLAYFRNRAPLDDSGMPKDRFSAEMPDATLATLKIQPSEPRDSAVYFCASGLMLPGQSYEQYFGPGTRLTVT.

This clone was seen only once. The J gene is TRBJ1-5, the V gene TRBV14; D unclear. The ends were cut back, 2 bases at V and 0 bases at J, with 5 bases in the middle. Germline-derived CDR1 and CDR2 are SGHDN and FVKESK. The CDR3 is made up of 14 amino acids. CDR3 in DNA: TGTGCCAGCAGCCAATCGAGTAGCAATCAGCCCCAGCATTTT. Its protein is CASSQSSSNQPQHF. The full variable domain, its missing parts supplied by reference TRBV14 and TRBJ1-5, is EAGVTQFPSHSVIEKGQTVTLRCDPISGHDNLYWYRRVMGKEIKFLLHFVKESKQDESGMPNNRFLAERTGGTYSTLKVQPAELEDSGVYFCASSQSSSNQPQHFGDGTRLSIL.

This rearrangement joins TRBV19 to TRBJ2-3; 8 bases fit TRBD2. The CDR3 runs 14 residues. Trimming at V came to 7 bases and at J to 4 bases, leaving 7 bases not matched to a gene. Germline V CDR1 and CDR2: LNHDA, SQIVND (reference sequence). CDR3 DNA: TGTGCCAGTACTCTGGGACTAGATGCAGATACGCAGTATTTT. Protein sequence: CASTLGLDADTQYF. Looking up the rest from reference TRBV19 and TRBJ2-3 gives the full variable domain: DGGITQSPKYLFRKEGQNVTLSCEQNLNHDAMYWYRQDPGQGLRLIYYSQIVNDFQKGDIAEGYSVSREKKESFPLTVTSAQKNPTAFYLCASTLGLDADTQYFGPGTRLTVL.

DNA of the CDR3: TGTGCCATCAGTGAGTCAGGACAATCCTACGAGCAGTACTTC. This translates into CAISESGQSYEQYF. The rearrangement uses TRBV10-3 and TRBJ2-7, with a weak D call TRBD1 (5 bases). Germline CDR1 ENHRY, CDR2 SYGVKD. The CDR3 is 14 amino acids. Between the trimmed V and J ends, which lost 0 bases and 1 base, there was a span of 7 bases.

The gene calls are TRBV19 and TRBJ1-5; TRBD1 agrees at 9 bases. V shed 7 bases and J 7 bases; nucleotides not matched to a gene: 17. The CDR3 has 17 residues. The V gene's germline CDR1 is LNHDA and CDR2 SQIVND (reference sequence). The DNA for the CDR3 is TGTGCCAGTATCTCACTCCACGACAGGGGGACAGGGCAGCCCCAGCATTTT. It encodes CASISLHDRGTGQPQHF.

The rearrangement joins TRBV6-5 to TRBJ2-7; 7 bases agree with TRBD1. The germline V gene encodes CDR1 MNHEY and CDR2 SVGAGI. J lost 3 bases, V lost 7 bases, and 6 bases had no gene match. The CDR3 covers 13 residues. The CDR3 DNA is TGTGCCAGCACCCGGACAGGACTCTACGAGCAGTACTTC. This translates into CASTRTGLYEQYF.

The genes are TRBV6-2 or TRBV6-3 and TRBJ2-1, with 9 bases lining up with TRBD2. V lost 0 bases to trimming and J lost 4 bases; unmatched junction nucleotides: 7. The CDR3 runs to 17 residues. Germline V lookup: CDR1 MNHEY, CDR2 SVGEGT. CDR3 sequence reads: CASSYSPPSGIYNEQFF. The CDR3 DNA is TGTGCCAGCAGTTACTCCCCCCCTAGCGGGATTTACAATGAGCAGTTCTTC.

The V gene is TRBV6-5, the J gene TRBJ2-1, with 7 bases that match TRBD1. V lost 5 bases and J lost 1; bases outside the gene matches: 5. CDR1 is MNHEY and CDR2 is SVGAGI in the germline V gene. CDR3 size: 15 residues. The CDR3 reads CASSNRGRSYNEQFF. For the CDR3, the DNA is TGTGCCAGCAGTAACAGGGGCAGATCCTACAATGAGCAGTTCTTC.